These 17 T cell receptor beta chains came from one sample sequenced in a study of T cell repertoires in cytomegalovirus infection. One entry per CDR3 protein results from TCRdb running MiXCR on the reads. In the table there are about half a million distinct CDR3 sequences, under 55% of which are singletons. Which antigens these TCRs recognize remains unknown. The specimen comprised cultured PBMCs, sampled from culture after CMV antigen stimulation. All receptors come from a human donor in good health (CMV status not recorded). Some clones in this sample may be carry-over from other donors' samples.

This clonotype showed up just a few times. The J gene is TRBJ2-3, the V gene TRBV7-2; no firm D call. This CDR3 spans 12 amino acids. Germline V gives CDR1 SGHTA, CDR2 FQGNSA. V was clipped by 5 bases and J by 6 bases, with 9 bases between them. CDR3 coding DNA: TGTGCCAGCAGCCGCCTAAGGGATACGCAGTATTTT. Translating it yields CASSRLRDTQYF. Full variable domain (remainder filled in from reference TRBV7-2 and TRBJ2-3): GAGVSQSPSNKVTEKGKDVELRCDPISGHTALYWYRQSLGQGLEFLIYFQGNSAPDKSGLPSDRFSAERTGGSVSTLTIQRTQQEDSAVYLCASSRLRDTQYFGPGTRLTVL.

The rearrangement links TRBV10-3 to TRBJ1-1; D gene uncertain. V was clipped by 10 bases and J by 1 base, with 10 bases between them. This CDR3 is 12 amino acids long. Germline CDR1 and CDR2: ENHRY and SYGVKD. The CDR3, as DNA: TGTGCCACAAAGTTGGGGAACACTGAAGCTTTCTTT. Translated: CATKLGNTEAFF.

This clonotype was recorded a few times. The V call is TRBV7-2, the J call TRBJ2-5, with 12 bases that match TRBD2. Losses at the gene ends were 5 bases for V and 5 bases for J; bases not matched to a gene: 9. The CDR3 extends over 16 amino acids. Per germline, CDR1 SGHTA and CDR2 FQGNSA. The CDR3 loop reads CASSPRLAGVSETQYF. The DNA of the CDR3 is TGTGCCAGCAGCCCCAGACTAGCGGGAGTTTCGGAGACCCAGTACTTC.

The V gene is TRBV6-1, the J gene TRBJ1-1; D is undetermined. Germline V CDR1 and CDR2: MNHNS, SASEGT. CDR3 length: 13 residues. Trimming took 3 bases from V and 5 from J, leaving 10 bases between them. The CDR3 DNA reads TGTGCCAGCAGTGACTACAGAGAGACTGAAGCTTTCTTT. Residues: CASSDYRETEAFF.

On this clonotype: This may be a read error: a much more frequent sequence differs by one nucleotide. V and J are TRBV7-6 and TRBJ2-1; 13 nucleotides align to TRBD2. This CDR3 comprises 16 residues. Per the germline V gene, CDR1 is SGHVS and CDR2 is FNYEAQ. Here the CDR3 DNA reads TGTGCCAGCAGCCCTGGACTAGCGGGAGTGGGGAATGAGCAGTTGTTC. Translated: CASSPGLAGVGNEQLF.

Remarks on this clonotype: Germline is not matched at one junction end, which may reflect a read error. The chain uses TRBV2 and TRBJ2-3, with 10 bases aligning to TRBD1. There are 14 residues in the CDR3. CDR1 is SNHLY, CDR2 FYNNEI, per germline. CDR3 nucleotide sequence: TGTGCCAGCAGTAAGGACAGGGGGTCAGATACACAGTATTTT. Encoded protein: CASSKDRGSDTQYF.

The V gene is TRBV6-2 or TRBV6-3, the J gene TRBJ2-1; no reliable D call. The germline V gene encodes CDR1 MNHEY and CDR2 SVGEGT. The CDR3 length is 13 residues. Trimming left V 0 bases short and J 7 bases short, with 7 bases between. The CDR3 DNA is TGTGCCAGCAGTTACTCGCCAAATAATGAGCAGTTCTTC. It translates to CASSYSPNNEQFF.

This rearrangement joins TRBV27 to TRBJ2-2; 8 nucleotides align to TRBD1. J was trimmed by 1 base and V by 6 bases; bases with no gene match: 4. Germline CDR1 MNHEY, CDR2 SMNVEV (reference sequence). This CDR3 is 15 amino acids long. Here the CDR3 DNA reads TGTGCCAGCAGCCGACAGGGGAGGAACACCGGGGAGCTGTTTTTT. It is translated as CASSRQGRNTGELFF.

In its sample, this clonotype was seen a few times. The chain links TRBV6-1 to TRBJ2-3, with TRBD1 identical over 8 bases. This CDR3 region has 14 residues. V lost 6 bases to trimming and J lost 4 bases; unmatched junction nucleotides: 6. Per germline, CDR1 MNHNS and CDR2 SASEGT. The CDR3, as DNA: TGTGCCAGCAGCCGGACAGGGTTCGCAGATACGCAGTATTTT. Translated: CASSRTGFADTQYF.

This clonotype was observed a handful of times. The chain links TRBV7-2 to TRBJ2-3; the D gene is possibly TRBD2 (7 bases). V lost 6 bases and J lost 0, with 16 bases in between. The CDR3 has 16 residues. CDR1 and CDR2 from the germline V gene are SGHTA and FQGNSA. The CDR3 protein is CASRGGGGFSTDTQYF. In DNA, the CDR3 is TGTGCCAGCAGGGGGGGCGGGGGCTTTAGCACAGATACGCAGTATTTT.

The chain recombines TRBV18 with TRBJ1-1, with D unresolved. The V gene's germline CDR1 is KGHSH and CDR2 LQKENI. CDR3 length: 15 amino acids. Trimming removed 3 bases at V and 4 bases at J, with 15 bases between. The CDR3 coding sequence is TGTGCCAGCTCACCGAGAGGCCTTGGTAGCACTGAAGCTTTCTTT. Its protein product is CASSPRGLGSTEAFF.

This clonotype was seen many times. The V and J genes are TRBV7-6 and TRBJ1-2; D is unclear. Germline CDR1 is SGHVS and CDR2 is FNYEAQ. The CDR3 covers 12 residues. Trimming cost V 2 bases and J 4 bases, with 5 bases left between them. The CDR3 bases are TGTGCCAGCAGCTTATTAGGCTATGGCTACACCTTC. The encoded protein is CASSLLGYGYTF.

Only a few counts were recorded for this clonotype. The chain recombines TRBV19 with TRBJ2-1, with 7 positions matching TRBD2. V shed 2 bases, J shed 7 bases, and the junction held 8 bases outside the gene matches. CDR3 size: 15 residues. The germline CDR1 and CDR2 sequences are LNHDA and SQIVND (reference sequence). CDR3 DNA sequence: TGTGCCAGTAGTATAACCGAGACGGGGGGAAATGAGCAGTTCTTC. It encodes CASSITETGGNEQFF.

The rearrangement joins TRBV7-2 to TRBJ1-2, with a weak D call TRBD1 (6 bases). Deletions cut 2 bases from V and 6 bases from J, with 13 bases between. The CDR3 is 14 amino acids. Germline V CDR1 and CDR2: SGHTA, FQGNSA. The CDR3: CASSLRAGADGYTF. CDR3 sequence (DNA): TGTGCCAGCAGCTTACGGGCGGGGGCTGATGGCTACACCTTC.

The chain has TRBV6-5 and TRBJ2-7; 7 bases are shared with TRBD1. Germline V gene lookup returns CDR1 MNHEY and CDR2 SVGAGI. CDR3 length equals 13 residues. With 5 bases clipped from V and 0 bases from J, the junction kept 1 base outside the gene matches. This CDR3 reads CASSTGASYEQYF. The CDR3 region has the DNA TGTGCCAGCAGTACAGGGGCCTCCTACGAGCAGTACTTC.

This clonotype has just a few counts. The CDR3 spells CASSLRGGWNIQYF. In DNA form, the CDR3 reads TGTGCCAGCAGTTTACGAGGGGGCTGGAACATTCAGTACTTC. The chain is built from TRBV27 and TRBJ2-4; 7 nucleotides line up with TRBD1. Germline-derived CDR1 and CDR2 are MNHEY and SMNVEV (reference sequence). The CDR3 consists of 14 residues. J was trimmed by 7 bases and V by 2 bases; bases with no gene match: 5.

The rearrangement joins TRBV12-3 or TRBV12-4 to TRBJ1-3; D not certain. The length of the CDR3 is 11 residues. The V end was cut by 6 bases, the J end by 9 bases, with 9 bases between. DNA for the CDR3: TGTGCCAGCAGCCTGAGAGGCACCATATATTTT. The encoded protein is CASSLRGTIYF.